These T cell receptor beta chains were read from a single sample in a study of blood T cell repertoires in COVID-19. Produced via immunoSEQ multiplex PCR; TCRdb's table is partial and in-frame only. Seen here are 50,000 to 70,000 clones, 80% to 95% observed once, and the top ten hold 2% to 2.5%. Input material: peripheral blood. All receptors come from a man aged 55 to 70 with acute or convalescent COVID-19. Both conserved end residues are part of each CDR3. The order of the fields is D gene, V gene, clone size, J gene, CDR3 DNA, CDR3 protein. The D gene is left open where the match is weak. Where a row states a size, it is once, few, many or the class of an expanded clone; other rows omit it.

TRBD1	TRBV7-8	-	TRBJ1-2	TGTGCCAGCAGCCCAAGGACAGGGTTTAATGGCTACACCTTC	CASSPRTGFNGYTF
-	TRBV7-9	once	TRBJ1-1	TGTGCCAGCAGCTACCGGTCCCGAACGGCTTTCTTT	CASSYRSRTAFF
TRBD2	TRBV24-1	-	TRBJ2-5	TGTGCCACCAGTGATTTGCGGGCTAGCGGGCAAGAGACCCAGTACTTC	CATSDLRASGQETQYF
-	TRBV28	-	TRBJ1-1	TGTGCCAGCAGTTTCGGCGGTCACACTGAAGCTTTCTTT	CASSFGGHTEAFF
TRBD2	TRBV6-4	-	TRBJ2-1	TGTGCCAGCAGTAAACTAGCGGACTACAATGAGCAGTTCTTC	CASSKLADYNEQFF
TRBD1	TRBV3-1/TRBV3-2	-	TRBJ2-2	TGTGCCAGCAGCCAAGAACGAAGACAGGGACGTTTTACCGGGGAGCTGTTTTTT	CASSQERRQGRFTGELFF
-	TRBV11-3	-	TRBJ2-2	TGTGCCAGCAGCTTTATGAACACCGGGGAGCTGTTTTTT	CASSFMNTGELFF
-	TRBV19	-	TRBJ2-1	TGTGCCAGTAGGGGGGGGGCTTACTCGAGCTCCTACAATGAGCAGTTCTTC	CASRGGAYSSSYNEQFF
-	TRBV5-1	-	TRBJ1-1	TGCGCCAGCAGCTTACGGCAGGGAAACACTGAAGCTTTCTTT	CASSLRQGNTEAFF
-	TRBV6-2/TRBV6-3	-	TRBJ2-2	TGTGCCAGCAGCCCCCCCGGGTCGAACACCGGGGAGCTGTTTTTT	CASSPPGSNTGELFF
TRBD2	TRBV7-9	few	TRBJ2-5	TGTGCCAGCAGTAAGCTAGCGGCAAAAGCTCAAGAGACCCAGTACTTC	CASSKLAAKAQETQYF
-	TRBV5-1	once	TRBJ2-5	TGCGCCAGCAGCCCGGAAGGTAGCGAGACCCAGTACTTC	CASSPEGSETQYF
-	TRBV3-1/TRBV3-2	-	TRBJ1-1	TGTGCCAGCAGCCAGGCAATTAGGGGGGGAGAAGCTTTCTTT	CASSQAIRGGEAFF
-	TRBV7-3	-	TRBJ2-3	TGTGCCAGCAGCCCCCCAGGACTCGATACGCAGTATTTT	CASSPPGLDTQYF
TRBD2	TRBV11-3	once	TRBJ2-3	TGTGCCAGCAGCTTCGGGGGGGCGGGGAGCACAGATACGCAGTATTTT	CASSFGGAGSTDTQYF
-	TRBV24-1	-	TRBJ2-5	TGTGCCACCAGTGATCCGCGGCGGACTCCCATGCAAGAGACCCAGTACTTC	CATSDPRRTPMQETQYF
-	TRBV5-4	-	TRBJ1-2	TGTGCCAGCAGCTTGGCCGGACAGAACTATGGCTACACCTTC	CASSLAGQNYGYTF
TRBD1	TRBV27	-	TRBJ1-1	TGTGCCAGCAGTTCAGGGACAGGGCGCGGCACTGAAGCTTTCTTT	CASSSGTGRGTEAFF
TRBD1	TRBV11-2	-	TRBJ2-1	TGTGCCAGCAGCCGGGACAGGGCTTCGAATGAGCAGTTCTTC	CASSRDRASNEQFF
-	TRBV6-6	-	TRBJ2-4	TGTGCCAGCAGTTACTCCCGGGGAGAAGGCAAAAACATTCAGTACTTC	CASSYSRGEGKNIQYF
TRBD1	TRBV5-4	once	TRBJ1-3	TGTGCCAGCAGCTTGGACCCAGGGGGCCGGGGAAACACCATATATTTT	CASSLDPGGRGNTIYF
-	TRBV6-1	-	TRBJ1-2	TGTGCCAGCAGTGAAGACAGGGATTACTATGGCTACACCTTC	CASSEDRDYYGYTF
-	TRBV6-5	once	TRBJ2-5	TGTGCCAGCGCCGAAAGAAGGGGCCAAGAGACCCAGTACTTC	CASAERRGQETQYF
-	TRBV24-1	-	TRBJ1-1	TGTGCCACCAGTGATGTGGGAGGGGAGGAGACTGAAGCTTTCTTT	CATSDVGGEETEAFF
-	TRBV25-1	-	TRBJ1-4	TGTGCCAGCAGTGCCGGTTCCGGTAGAAATCAAAAACTGTTTTTT	CASSAGSGRNQKLFF